Below, 6 T cell receptor beta chains from the same sample are listed, as sequenced in a study of patients and donors after allogeneic stem cell transplantation (dated by TCRdb to about 2020). The protocol used for the library was RT-PCR. The listed sequencing device is NextSeq 550. TCRdb trimmed public reads at Q25 via fastp, called clones via MiXCR and kept in-frame beta chains. Records with the same CDR3 protein are collapsed into one entry carrying the most frequent genes and DNA. The sample has 900,000 to 1,000,000 distinct CDR3 sequences on record, about a sixth of them singletons. 5.5% to 6.5% of the sample goes to the ten largest clones. The sample was blood, either unsorted or a sorted T cell fraction (not recorded which). The receptor source for this set is a human donor who was either an allogeneic HSCT recipient or a stem cell or donor lymphocyte infusion donor (not recorded which). It is not recorded whose cells these are; they may come from a transplant donor.

This clonotype was seen only a few times. The CDR3 region has the DNA TGTGCCAGCAGTTACCGGACTAGCGGGAGGACTAGCACAGATACGCAGTATTTT. It encodes CASSYRTSGRTSTDTQYF. V is TRBV6-5 and J is TRBJ2-3; TRBD2 matches 14 bases. V lost 2 bases and J lost 0; bases outside the gene matches: 4. Germline CDR1 reads MNHEY; CDR2 reads SVGAGI. The CDR3 runs to 18 residues.

This chain connects TRBV6-1 to TRBJ1-1; tentative D call: TRBD1 (5 bases). Germline V CDR1 and CDR2: MNHNS, SASEGT. Trimming cost V 0 bases and J 1 base, with 12 bases left between them. This CDR3 has 16 residues. The CDR3 sequence: CASSEAGTGANTEAFF. The DNA for the CDR3 is TGTGCCAGCAGTGAAGCCGGGACTGGAGCGAACACTGAAGCTTTCTTT.

This clonotype was observed a few times. The chain has TRBV9 and TRBJ2-1; no reliable D call. Germline V CDR1 and CDR2: SGDLS, YYNGEE. V was cut by 7 bases and J by 0 bases, with 14 bases left in between. There are 15 residues in the CDR3. The CDR3 bases are TGTGCCAGCGGGGTATCGCCGAGCTCCTACAATGAGCAGTTCTTC. Translating it yields CASGVSPSSYNEQFF.

The gene calls are TRBV3-1 and TRBJ2-5; D gene unclear. The length of the CDR3 is 12 residues. Between the trimmed V and J ends, which lost 7 bases and 5 bases, there was a span of 11 bases. Germline lookup yields CDR1 LGHDT and CDR2 YNNKEL (reference sequence). Here the CDR3 DNA reads TGTGCCAGCACCAGAGACTCGGAGACCCAGTACTTC. The encoded protein is CASTRDSETQYF.

This clonotype was observed a few times. This CDR3 is CASSEYSTNYGYTF. Here the CDR3 DNA reads TGTGCCAGCAGTGAATATTCGACTAACTATGGCTACACCTTC. The chain joins TRBV2 to TRBJ1-2, with D unclear. V was shortened by 2 bases and J by 0 bases, with 7 bases between the two germline ends. The CDR3 has 14 residues. The germline V gene encodes CDR1 SNHLY and CDR2 FYNNEI.

This clonotype has ten or more counts. V gene TRBV12-3 or TRBV12-4 combines with J gene TRBJ2-7; perhaps TRBD2 as D (6 bases). V was clipped by 1 base and J by 5 bases, with 12 bases between them. The CDR3 is 14 amino acids. This CDR3 reads CASSLGKRADEQYF. CDR3 bases: TGTGCCAGCAGTTTAGGGAAGCGGGCCGACGAGCAGTACTTC.